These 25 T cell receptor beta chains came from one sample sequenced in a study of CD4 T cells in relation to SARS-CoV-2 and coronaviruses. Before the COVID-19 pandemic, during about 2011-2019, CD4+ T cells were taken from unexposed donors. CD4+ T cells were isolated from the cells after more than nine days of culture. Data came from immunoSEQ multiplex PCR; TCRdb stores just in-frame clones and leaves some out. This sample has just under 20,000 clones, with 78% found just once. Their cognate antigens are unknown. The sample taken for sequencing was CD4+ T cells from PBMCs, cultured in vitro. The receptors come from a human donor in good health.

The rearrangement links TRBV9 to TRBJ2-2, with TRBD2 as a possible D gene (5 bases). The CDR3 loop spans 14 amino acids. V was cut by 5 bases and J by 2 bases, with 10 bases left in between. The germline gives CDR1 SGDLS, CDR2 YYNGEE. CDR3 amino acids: CASRRSGNTGELFF. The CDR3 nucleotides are TGTGCCAGCAGAAGATCGGGAAACACCGGGGAGCTGTTTTTT.

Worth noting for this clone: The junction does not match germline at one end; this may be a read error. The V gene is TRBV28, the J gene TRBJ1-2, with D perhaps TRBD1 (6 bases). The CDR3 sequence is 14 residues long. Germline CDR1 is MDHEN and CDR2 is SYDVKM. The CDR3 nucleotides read TGTGCCAGCAGCCCAACAGGGATCTCCTATAGCTACACCTTC. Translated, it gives CASSPTGISYSYTF.

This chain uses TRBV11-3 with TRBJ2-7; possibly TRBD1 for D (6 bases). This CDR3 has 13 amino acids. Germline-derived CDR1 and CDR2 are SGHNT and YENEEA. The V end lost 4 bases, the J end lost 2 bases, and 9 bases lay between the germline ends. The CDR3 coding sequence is TGTGCCAGCAGCTCCCCAGGGGCCTACGAGCAGTACTTC. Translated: CASSSPGAYEQYF.

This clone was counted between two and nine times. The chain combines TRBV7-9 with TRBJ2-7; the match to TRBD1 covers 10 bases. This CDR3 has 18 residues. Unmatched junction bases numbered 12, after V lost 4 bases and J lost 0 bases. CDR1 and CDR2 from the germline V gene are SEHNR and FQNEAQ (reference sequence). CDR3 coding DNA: TGTGCCAGCAGCTCCAGGCGGGACAGGGGTTGGAGCTCCTACGAGCAGTACTTC. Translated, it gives CASSSRRDRGWSSYEQYF. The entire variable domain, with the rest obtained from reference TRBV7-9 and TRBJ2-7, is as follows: DTGVSQNPRHKITKRGQNVTFRCDPISEHNRLYWYRQTLGQGPEFLTYFQNEAQLEKSRLLSDRFSAERPKGSFSTLEIQRTEQGDSAMYLCASSSRRDRGWSSYEQYFGPGTRLTVT.

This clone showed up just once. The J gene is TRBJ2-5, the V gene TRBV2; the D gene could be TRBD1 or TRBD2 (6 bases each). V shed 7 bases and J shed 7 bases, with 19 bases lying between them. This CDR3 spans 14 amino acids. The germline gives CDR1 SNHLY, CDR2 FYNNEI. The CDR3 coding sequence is TGTGCCAGCATAGGGGGGCAAGGGTCCGGGACCCAGTACTTC. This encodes CASIGGQGSGTQYF.

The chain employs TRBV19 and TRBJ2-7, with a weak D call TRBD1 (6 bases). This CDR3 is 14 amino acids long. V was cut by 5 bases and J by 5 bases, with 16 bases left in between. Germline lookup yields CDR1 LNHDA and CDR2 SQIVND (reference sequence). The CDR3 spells CASSPRGTTHEQYF. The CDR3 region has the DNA TGTGCCAGTAGTCCCCGTGGGACAACCCACGAGCAGTACTTC. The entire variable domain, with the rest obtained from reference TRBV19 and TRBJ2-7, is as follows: DGGITQSPKYLFRKEGQNVTLSCEQNLNHDAMYWYRQDPGQGLRLIYYSQIVNDFQKGDIAEGYSVSREKKESFPLTVTSAQKNPTAFYLCASSPRGTTHEQYFGPGTRLTVT.

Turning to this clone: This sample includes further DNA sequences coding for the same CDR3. Here the CDR3 reads CAWSGQGGNQPQHF. The CDR3 DNA is TGTGCCTGGAGCGGACAGGGTGGGAATCAGCCCCAGCATTTT. V usage is TRBV30 and J usage is TRBJ1-5; TRBD1 matches at 8 bases. This CDR3 comprises 14 residues. The germline V gene has CDR1 GTSNPN and CDR2 SVGIG (reference sequence). V gave up 3 bases and J gave up 4 bases; unmatched junction bases: 5.

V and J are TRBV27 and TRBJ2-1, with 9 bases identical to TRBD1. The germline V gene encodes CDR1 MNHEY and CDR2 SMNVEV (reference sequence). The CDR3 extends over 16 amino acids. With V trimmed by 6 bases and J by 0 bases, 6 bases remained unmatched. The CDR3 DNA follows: TGTGCCAGCAGGCCAGACAGGGGGAGCTCCTACAATGAGCAGTTCTTC. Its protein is CASRPDRGSSYNEQFF.

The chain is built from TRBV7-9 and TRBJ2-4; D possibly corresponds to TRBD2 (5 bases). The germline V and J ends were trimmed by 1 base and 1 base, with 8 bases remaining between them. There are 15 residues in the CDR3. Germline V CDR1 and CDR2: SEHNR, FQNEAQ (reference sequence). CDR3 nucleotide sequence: TGTGCCAGCAGCTTAGTAGAGGGTGCCAAAAACATTCAGTACTTC. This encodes CASSLVEGAKNIQYF.

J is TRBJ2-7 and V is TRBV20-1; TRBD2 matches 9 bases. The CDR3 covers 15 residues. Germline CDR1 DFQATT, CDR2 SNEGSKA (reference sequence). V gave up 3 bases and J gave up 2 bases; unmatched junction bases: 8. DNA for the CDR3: TGCAGTGCTAGTTGGGCTAGCGGGGCCACCTACGAGCAGTACTTC. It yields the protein CSASWASGATYEQYF.

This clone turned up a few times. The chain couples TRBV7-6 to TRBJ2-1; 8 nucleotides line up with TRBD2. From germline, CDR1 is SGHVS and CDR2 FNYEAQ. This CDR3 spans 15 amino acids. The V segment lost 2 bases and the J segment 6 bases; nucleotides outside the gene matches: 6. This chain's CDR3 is CASSLLAGSPNEQFF. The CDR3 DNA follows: TGTGCCAGCAGCTTACTAGCGGGTTCCCCCAATGAGCAGTTCTTC.

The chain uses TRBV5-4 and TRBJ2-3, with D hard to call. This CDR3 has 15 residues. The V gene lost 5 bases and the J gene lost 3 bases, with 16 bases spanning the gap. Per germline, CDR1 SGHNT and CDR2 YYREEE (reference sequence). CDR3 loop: CASSPGPRQTDTQYF. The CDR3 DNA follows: TGTGCCAGCAGTCCCGGACCGCGACAAACAGATACGCAGTATTTT.

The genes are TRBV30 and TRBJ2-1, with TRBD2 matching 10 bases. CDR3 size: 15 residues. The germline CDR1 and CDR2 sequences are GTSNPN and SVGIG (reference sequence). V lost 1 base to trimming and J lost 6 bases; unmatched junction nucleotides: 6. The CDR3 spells CAWSGTASGSNEQFF. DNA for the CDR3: TGTGCCTGGAGTGGCACGGCTAGCGGGAGCAATGAGCAGTTCTTC.

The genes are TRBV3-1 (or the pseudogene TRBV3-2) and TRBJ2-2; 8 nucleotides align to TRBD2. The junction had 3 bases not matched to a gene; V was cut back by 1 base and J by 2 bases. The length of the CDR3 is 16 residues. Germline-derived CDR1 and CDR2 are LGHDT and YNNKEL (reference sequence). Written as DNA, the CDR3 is TGTGCCAGCAGCCAAGCAGCGGGAGCTAACACCGGGGAGCTGTTTTTT. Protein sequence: CASSQAAGANTGELFF.

The CDR3: CASSRAYEQYF. CDR3 sequence (DNA): TGTGCCAGCAGCCGAGCCTACGAGCAGTACTTC. This rearrangement joins TRBV6-1 to TRBJ2-7, with D uncertain. Germline V CDR1 and CDR2: MNHNS, SASEGT. This CDR3 spans 11 amino acids. V was pared by 6 bases and J by 2 bases, with 5 bases between.

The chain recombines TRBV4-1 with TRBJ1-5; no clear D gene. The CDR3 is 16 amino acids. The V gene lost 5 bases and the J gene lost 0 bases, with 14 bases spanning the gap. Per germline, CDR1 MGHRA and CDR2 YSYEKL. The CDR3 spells CASSEWESGSNQPQHF. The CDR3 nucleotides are TGCGCCAGCAGCGAATGGGAATCGGGTAGCAATCAGCCCCAGCATTTT.

This chain's CDR3 is CAWSPETGRSNQPQHF. The CDR3 nucleotides are TGTGCCTGGAGTCCTGAGACAGGGCGGAGCAATCAGCCCCAGCATTTT. V and J are TRBV30 and TRBJ1-5; the match to TRBD1 covers 7 bases. J lost 1 base, V lost 2 bases, and 8 bases had no gene match. Germline V CDR1 and CDR2: GTSNPN, SVGIG (reference sequence). This CDR3 has 16 amino acids. Drawing the rest from reference TRBV30 and TRBJ1-5, the complete variable domain is SQTIHQWPATLVQPVGSPLSLECTVEGTSNPNLYWYRQAAGRGLQLLFYSVGIGQISSEVPQNLSASRPQDRQFILSSKKLLLSDSGFYLCAWSPETGRSNQPQHFGDGTRLSIL.

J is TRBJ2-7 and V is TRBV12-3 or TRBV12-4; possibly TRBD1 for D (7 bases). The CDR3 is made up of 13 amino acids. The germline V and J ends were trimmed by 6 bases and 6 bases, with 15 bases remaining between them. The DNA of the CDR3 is TGTGCCAGCAGATCTGGAGGGGGCTTCGAGCAGTACTTC. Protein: CASRSGGGFEQYF.

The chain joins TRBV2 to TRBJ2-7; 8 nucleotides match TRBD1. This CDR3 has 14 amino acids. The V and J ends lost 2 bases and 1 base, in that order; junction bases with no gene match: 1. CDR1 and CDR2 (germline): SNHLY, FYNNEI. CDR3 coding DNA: TGTGCCAGCAGTGAACAGGGGGCTTCCTACGAGCAGTACTTC. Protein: CASSEQGASYEQYF.

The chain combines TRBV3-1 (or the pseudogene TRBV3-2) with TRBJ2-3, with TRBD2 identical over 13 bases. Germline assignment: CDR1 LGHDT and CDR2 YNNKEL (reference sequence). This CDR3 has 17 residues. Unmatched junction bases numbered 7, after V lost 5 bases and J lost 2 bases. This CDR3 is CASSSRTSGSSTDTQYF. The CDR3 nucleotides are TGTGCCAGCAGCTCCCGGACTAGCGGGAGCTCCACAGATACGCAGTATTTT.

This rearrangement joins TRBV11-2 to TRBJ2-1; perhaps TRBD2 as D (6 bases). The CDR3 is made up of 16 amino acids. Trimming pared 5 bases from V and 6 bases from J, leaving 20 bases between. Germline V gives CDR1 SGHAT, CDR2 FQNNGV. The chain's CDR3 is CASSPVVGGPINEQFF. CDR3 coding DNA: TGTGCCAGCAGCCCTGTTGTCGGGGGACCTATCAATGAGCAGTTCTTC.

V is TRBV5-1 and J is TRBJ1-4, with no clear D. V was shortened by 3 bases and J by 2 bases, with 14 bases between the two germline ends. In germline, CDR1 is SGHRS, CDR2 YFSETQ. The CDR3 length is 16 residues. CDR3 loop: CASSYRTVGTNEKLFF. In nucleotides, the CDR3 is TGCGCCAGCAGCTACCGGACGGTAGGGACTAATGAAAAACTGTTTTTT. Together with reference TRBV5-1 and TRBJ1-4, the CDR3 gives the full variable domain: KAGVTQTPRYLIKTRGQQVTLSCSPISGHRSVSWYQQTPGQGLQFLFEYFSETQRNKGNFPGRFSGRQFSNSRSEMNVSTLELGDSALYLCASSYRTVGTNEKLFFGSGTQLSVL.

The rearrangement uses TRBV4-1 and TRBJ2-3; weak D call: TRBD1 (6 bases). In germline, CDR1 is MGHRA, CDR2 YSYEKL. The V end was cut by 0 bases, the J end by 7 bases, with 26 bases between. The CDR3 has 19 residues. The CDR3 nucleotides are TGCGCCAGCAGCCAAGATTTCAACACCCGCTGGGGCAGGGGACATACGCAGTATTTT. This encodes CASSQDFNTRWGRGHTQYF.

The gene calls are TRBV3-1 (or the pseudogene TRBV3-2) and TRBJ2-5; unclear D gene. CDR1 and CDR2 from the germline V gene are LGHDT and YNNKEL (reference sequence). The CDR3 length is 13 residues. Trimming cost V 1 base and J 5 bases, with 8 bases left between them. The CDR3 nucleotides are TGTGCCAGCAGCCAAGGCCAAATGGAGACCCAGTACTTC. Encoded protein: CASSQGQMETQYF.

CDR3 protein: CASSQAGGTGELFF. The CDR3 DNA sequence: TGTGCCAGCAGCCAAGCAGGGGGGACCGGGGAGCTGTTTTTT. This chain joins TRBV14 and TRBJ2-2; D possibly corresponds to TRBD1 (7 bases). From germline, CDR1 is SGHDN and CDR2 FVKESK. This CDR3 has 14 amino acids. Trimming left V 1 base short and J 5 bases short, with 8 bases between.